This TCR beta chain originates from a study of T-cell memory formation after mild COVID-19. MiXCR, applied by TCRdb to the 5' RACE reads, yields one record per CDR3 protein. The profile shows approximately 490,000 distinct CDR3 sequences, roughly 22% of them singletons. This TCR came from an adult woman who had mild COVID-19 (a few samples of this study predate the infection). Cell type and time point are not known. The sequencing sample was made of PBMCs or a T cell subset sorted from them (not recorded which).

CDR3 nucleotides: TGCAGTGCTAGAGATTTTGGGGATCACATTGATACGCAGTATTTT. The encoded protein is CSARDFGDHIDTQYF. The chain has TRBV20-1 and TRBJ2-3; the D is unclear. V was clipped by 0 bases and J by 6 bases, with 16 bases between them. In germline, CDR1 is DFQATT, CDR2 SNEGSKA (reference sequence). The CDR3 loop spans 15 amino acids.